The 27 T cell receptor beta chains given below trace back to one sample, sequenced in a study of Ad26.COV2.S vaccination and SARS-CoV-2 variants. Generated by immunoSEQ multiplex PCR, the TCRdb table keeps only in-frame clones and is missing some. The table shows under 400,000 clones, with roughly 84% occurring only once. Treatment: about 20 received Ad26.COV2.S at low or high dose, single or two shots; about 5 received placebo; per-sample allocation not given. Specimens were obtained on day 63 following the first vaccine or placebo injection. The sequencing used peripheral blood, collected in a trial of Ad26.COV2.S vaccine versus placebo. The receptors were sampled from a person between 18 and 60 years old who received the Ad26.COV2.S COVID-19 vaccine or a placebo.

The chain uses TRBV3-1 (or the pseudogene TRBV3-2) and TRBJ1-3; no definite D call. With 5 bases removed from V and 2 bases from J, the gap between germline ends came to 13 bases. The CDR3 is made up of 15 amino acids. CDR1 is LGHDT and CDR2 is YNNKEL in the germline V gene (reference sequence). The CDR3 bases are TGTGCCAGCAGCTCCAGACCGGGCCCTGGAAACACCATATATTTT. It specifies CASSSRPGPGNTIYF.

This chain joins TRBV5-5 and TRBJ1-6; maybe TRBD1 (5 bases). This CDR3 has 17 amino acids. The germline V gene encodes CDR1 SGHKS and CDR2 YYEKEE (reference sequence). Trimming took 4 bases from V and 6 from J, leaving 20 bases between them. The CDR3 protein is CASSPAPGAGSNSPLHF. In DNA, the CDR3 is TGTGCCAGCAGCCCAGCCCCCGGGGCAGGGTCTAATTCACCCCTCCACTTT.

The rearrangement uses TRBV30 and TRBJ2-2; the D is unclear. Trimming left V 0 bases short and J 1 base short, with 9 bases between. Germline lookup yields CDR1 GTSNPN and CDR2 SVGIG (reference sequence). This CDR3 contains 15 residues. The CDR3 sequence is CAWSVGPQNTGELFF. The CDR3 DNA reads as TGTGCCTGGAGTGTTGGGCCACAGAACACCGGGGAGCTGTTTTTT.

This chain links TRBV19 with TRBJ1-1; a weak D match, TRBD1 (5 bases). V dropped 4 bases and J dropped 1 base, with 16 bases sitting between them. From germline, CDR1 is LNHDA and CDR2 SQIVND (reference sequence). This CDR3 spans 16 amino acids. The CDR3 DNA reads as TGTGCCAGTAGTACAGAACCGGGACGGACGAACACTGAAGCTTTCTTT. It encodes CASSTEPGRTNTEAFF. The whole variable domain, filled in from reference TRBV19 and TRBJ1-1, reads DGGITQSPKYLFRKEGQNVTLSCEQNLNHDAMYWYRQDPGQGLRLIYYSQIVNDFQKGDIAEGYSVSREKKESFPLTVTSAQKNPTAFYLCASSTEPGRTNTEAFFGQGTRLTVV.

The chain employs TRBV5-5 and TRBJ1-4, with D possibly matching TRBD1 (5 bases). CDR1 and CDR2 (germline): SGHKS, YYEKEE (reference sequence). The CDR3 is 14 amino acids. The ends were cut back, 4 bases at V and 4 bases at J, with 11 bases in the middle. The CDR3 is CASSNRQNNEKLFF. Here the CDR3 DNA reads TGTGCCAGCAGCAACCGACAGAATAATGAAAAACTGTTTTTT.

This clone turned up a few times. The chain carries TRBV19 and TRBJ1-5; 9 nucleotides line up with TRBD1. The CDR3 covers 14 residues. Trimming cost V 8 bases and J 1 base; bases outside gene matches: 3. Germline V gene lookup returns CDR1 LNHDA and CDR2 SQIVND (reference sequence). CDR3 nucleotide sequence: TGTGCCAGTCGTGGACAGGGGAGCAATCAGCCCCAGCATTTT. Protein product: CASRGQGSNQPQHF.

The chain recombines TRBV15 with TRBJ2-7, with D perhaps matching TRBD1 (5 bases). With 1 base removed from V and 1 base from J, the gap between germline ends came to 11 bases. This CDR3 has 15 residues. Germline lookup yields CDR1 LNHNV and CDR2 YYDKDF (reference sequence). The CDR3 region is CATSRAPTVSYEQYF. The CDR3 nucleotides read TGTGCCACCAGCAGAGCCCCGACAGTGTCCTACGAGCAGTACTTC.

Of note for this clone: Within the sample, other DNA sequences also encode this same CDR3. V is TRBV14 and J is TRBJ2-2; D gene uncertain. The CDR3 loop spans 14 amino acids. Germline-derived CDR1 and CDR2 are SGHDN and FVKESK. The ends were cut back, 0 bases at V and 1 base at J, with 3 bases in the middle. DNA for the CDR3: TGTGCCAGCAGCCAAGACTTGAACACCGGGGAGCTGTTTTTT. Protein: CASSQDLNTGELFF. Together with reference TRBV14 and TRBJ2-2, the CDR3 gives the full variable domain: EAGVTQFPSHSVIEKGQTVTLRCDPISGHDNLYWYRRVMGKEIKFLLHFVKESKQDESGMPNNRFLAERTGGTYSTLKVQPAELEDSGVYFCASSQDLNTGELFFGEGSRLTVL.

This chain uses TRBV10-2 with TRBJ1-2; possibly TRBD1 for D (6 bases). Germline CDR1 is WSHSY and CDR2 is SAAADI. The length of the CDR3 is 14 residues. Trimming left V 2 bases short and J 4 bases short, with 11 bases between. In DNA form, the CDR3 reads TGCGCCAGCAGTGAGACAGGGAGGGGCTATGGCTACACCTTC. Its translation: CASSETGRGYGYTF.

The chain combines TRBV13 with TRBJ2-1; TRBD1 matches 11 bases. V lost 4 bases to trimming and J lost 8 bases; unmatched junction nucleotides: 7. Germline lookup yields CDR1 PRHDT and CDR2 FYEKMQ (reference sequence). The CDR3 spans 15 residues. The CDR3 nucleotides are TGTGCCAGCAGCTCGGGACAGGGGGGCCCGGATGAGCAGTTCTTC. It codes for CASSSGQGGPDEQFF. The variable domain in full, with the rest retrieved from reference TRBV13 and TRBJ2-1, is AAGVIQSPRHLIKEKRETATLKCYPIPRHDTVYWYQQGPGQDPQFLISFYEKMQSDKGSIPDRFSAQQFSDYHSELNMSSLELGDSALYFCASSSGQGGPDEQFFGPGTRLTVL.

CDR3 amino acids: CASSFQGSQPQHF. The CDR3 DNA follows: TGTGCCAGCAGTTTTCAGGGTAGTCAGCCCCAGCATTTT. The chain links TRBV12-3 or TRBV12-4 to TRBJ1-5, with D tentatively TRBD1 (5 bases). Trimming shortened V by 3 bases and J by 6 bases, and 9 bases separated the two germline ends. The CDR3 is 13 residues long.

This clone was picked up one time. The V gene is TRBV5-4, the J gene TRBJ2-5; 8 bases are a match to TRBD2. After removal of 3 bases from V and 2 bases from J, the junction contained 6 bases not matched to a gene. The germline CDR1 and CDR2 sequences are SGHNT and YYREEE (reference sequence). This CDR3 is built from 15 residues. Here the CDR3 DNA reads TGTGCCAGCAGCTCCTCGGGACTAGGTCAAGAGACCCAGTACTTC. This sequence encodes CASSSSGLGQETQYF.

The J gene is TRBJ1-5, the V gene TRBV28; D remains unclear. This CDR3 is built from 13 residues. In germline, CDR1 is MDHEN, CDR2 SYDVKM. The ends were cut back, 6 bases at V and 3 bases at J, with 9 bases in the middle. Here the CDR3 reads CASSITVNQPQHF. The CDR3 region has the DNA TGTGCCAGCAGCATTACGGTCAATCAGCCCCAGCATTTT. The full variable domain, with the rest looked up from reference TRBV28 and TRBJ1-5, is DVKVTQSSRYLVKRTGEKVFLECVQDMDHENMFWYRQDPGLGLRLIYFSYDVKMKEKGDIPEGYSVSREKKERFSLILESASTNQTSMYLCASSITVNQPQHFGDGTRLSIL.

The CDR3 spells CASGLAKETQYF. For the CDR3, the DNA is TGCGCCAGCGGGCTGGCAAAAGAGACCCAGTACTTC. The V call is TRBV5-1, the J call TRBJ2-5, with D unresolved. The germline gives CDR1 SGHRS, CDR2 YFSETQ. The CDR3 runs 12 residues. The V gene lost 7 bases and the J gene lost 3 bases, with 10 bases spanning the gap. Full variable domain (rest looked up from reference TRBV5-1 and TRBJ2-5): KAGVTQTPRYLIKTRGQQVTLSCSPISGHRSVSWYQQTPGQGLQFLFEYFSETQRNKGNFPGRFSGRQFSNSRSEMNVSTLELGDSALYLCASGLAKETQYFGPGTRLLVL.

The chain uses TRBV27 and TRBJ1-4; D call uncertain. V was clipped by 3 bases and J by 7 bases, with 6 bases between them. The CDR3 extends over 12 amino acids. CDR1 and CDR2 from the germline V gene are MNHEY and SMNVEV (reference sequence). The CDR3 bases are TGTGCCAGCAGTTTTTTCGGTGAAAAACTGTTTTTT. Its translation is CASSFFGEKLFF. Drawing the rest from reference TRBV27 and TRBJ1-4, the complete variable domain is EAQVTQNPRYLITVTGKKLTVTCSQNMNHEYMSWYRQDPGLGLRQIYYSMNVEVTDKGDVPEGYKVSRKEKRNFPLILESPSPNQTSLYFCASSFFGEKLFFGSGTQLSVL.

CDR3 in DNA: TGTGCCAGCAGCAAAAGAAGTATCGTCAGTGGGGGTAATTCACCCCTCCACTTT. Translating it yields CASSKRSIVSGGNSPLHF. The rearrangement links TRBV21-1 to TRBJ1-6. TRBV21-1 is noted as a pseudogene. This CDR3 spans 18 amino acids.

The V and J genes are TRBV7-2 and TRBJ2-5; D gene uncertain. V was clipped by 3 bases and J by 5 bases, with 16 bases between them. Per germline, CDR1 SGHTA and CDR2 FQGNSA. This CDR3 contains 15 residues. In DNA form, the CDR3 reads TGTGCCAGCAGCTTCCAGACCTCCCCCGGGGAGACCCAGTACTTC. The encoded protein is CASSFQTSPGETQYF.

V and J are TRBV30 and TRBJ1-1, with D perhaps matching TRBD1 (5 bases). The CDR3 length is 14 residues. Trimming shortened V by 3 bases and J by 1 base, and 12 bases separated the two germline ends. CDR1 and CDR2 from the germline V gene are GTSNPN and SVGIG (reference sequence). The CDR3 here is CAWSLGGTNTEAFF. The CDR3 nucleotides read TGTGCCTGGAGCCTCGGGGGGACGAACACTGAAGCTTTCTTT.

The chain uses TRBV13 and TRBJ2-5, with 7 bases identical to TRBD1. Germline assignment: CDR1 PRHDT and CDR2 FYEKMQ (reference sequence). After removal of 5 bases from V and 4 bases from J, the junction contained 10 bases not matched to a gene. CDR3 length: 15 amino acids. For the CDR3, the DNA is TGTGCCAGCAGCCCAGGACAGGCACCGGGAGAGACCCAGTACTTC. Translated, it gives CASSPGQAPGETQYF.

This clone was observed a handful of times. This rearrangement joins TRBV4-1 to TRBJ1-2, with TRBD1 matching over 7 bases. V was clipped by 4 bases and J by 1 base; unmatched bases: 15. This CDR3 spans 18 amino acids. Germline V CDR1 and CDR2: MGHRA, YSYEKL. This chain's CDR3 is CASSPLRGQGVVNYGYTF. The CDR3 DNA reads TGCGCCAGCAGCCCCCTAAGGGGTCAGGGGGTCGTTAACTATGGCTACACCTTC.

The chain joins TRBV19 to TRBJ2-3, with 12 bases identical to TRBD1. CDR1 and CDR2 from the germline V gene are LNHDA and SQIVND (reference sequence). This CDR3 region has 15 residues. The V gene end was trimmed by 5 bases and the J gene end by 4 bases; junction bases not matched to a gene: 4. CDR3 sequence: CASSFGTGGSDTQYF. Written as DNA, the CDR3 is TGTGCCAGTAGTTTTGGGACAGGGGGCTCAGATACGCAGTATTTT.

The J gene is TRBJ2-5, the V gene TRBV5-4; 12 bases line up with TRBD1. CDR1 is SGHNT and CDR2 is YYREEE in the germline V gene (reference sequence). The ends lost 4 bases at V and 4 bases at J; junction bases unmatched: 5. The CDR3 length is 15 residues. CDR3 loop: CASSPGTGGRETQYF. Here the CDR3 DNA reads TGTGCCAGCAGCCCCGGGACAGGGGGCAGAGAGACCCAGTACTTC. Variable domain in full (rest from reference TRBV5-4 and TRBJ2-5): ETGVTQSPTHLIKTRGQQVTLRCSSQSGHNTVSWYQQALGQGPQFIFQYYREEENGRGNFPPRFSGLQFPNYSSELNVNALELDDSALYLCASSPGTGGRETQYFGPGTRLLVL.

A word on this clone: Other DNA sequences in the sample encode the same CDR3. The chain employs TRBV7-9 and TRBJ2-1; TRBD2 matches at 8 bases. Germline V gene data show CDR1 as SEHNR and CDR2 as FQNEAQ (reference sequence). This CDR3 spans 14 amino acids. With 1 base clipped from V and 6 bases from J, the junction kept 2 bases outside the gene matches. The CDR3 loop reads CASSLGGGSNEQFF. The CDR3 DNA is TGTGCCAGCAGCTTAGGCGGGGGGAGCAATGAGCAGTTCTTC. Filled out from reference TRBV7-9 and TRBJ2-1, the complete variable domain reads DTGVSQNPRHKITKRGQNVTFRCDPISEHNRLYWYRQTLGQGPEFLTYFQNEAQLEKSRLLSDRFSAERPKGSFSTLEIQRTEQGDSAMYLCASSLGGGSNEQFFGPGTRLTVL.

Only a few counts were recorded for this clone. This rearrangement joins TRBV30 to TRBJ1-1; D is ambiguous. The CDR3 totals 14 residues. Trimming took off 5 bases at V and 4 bases at J, with 17 bases between the two ends. Germline loops: CDR1 GTSNPN, CDR2 SVGIG (reference sequence). In DNA form, the CDR3 reads TGTGCCTGGGAGCCAGGCGCTAGGGTCACTGAAGCTTTCTTT. This encodes CAWEPGARVTEAFF.

The gene calls are TRBV9 and TRBJ2-1, with D uncertain. Germline values: CDR1 SGDLS, CDR2 YYNGEE. The CDR3 has 13 amino acids. V gave up 10 bases and J gave up 9 bases, with 20 bases separating them. The CDR3 DNA follows: TGTGCCCCGGCCAAGGGTTGGGGTTCTGAGCAGTTCTTC. It codes for CAPAKGWGSEQFF.

The J gene is TRBJ1-1, the V gene TRBV5-1, with D maybe TRBD1 (6 bases). This CDR3 has 19 amino acids. Trimming shortened V by 0 bases and J by 8 bases, and 29 bases separated the two germline ends. Germline V CDR1 and CDR2: SGHRS, YFSETQ. CDR3 sequence: CASSLAPVGGRGVNREAFF. The CDR3, as DNA: TGCGCCAGCAGCTTGGCCCCCGTAGGGGGAAGAGGGGTTAATAGGGAAGCTTTCTTT.

This clone was found a few times. The V gene is TRBV19, the J gene TRBJ1-2, with 9 positions matching TRBD1. Germline assignment: CDR1 LNHDA and CDR2 SQIVND (reference sequence). V shed 3 bases and J 5 bases; nucleotides not matched to a gene: 4. This CDR3 contains 14 residues. The CDR3 reads CASSMGDREYGYTF. CDR3 bases: TGTGCCAGTAGTATGGGGGACAGGGAGTATGGCTACACCTTC.